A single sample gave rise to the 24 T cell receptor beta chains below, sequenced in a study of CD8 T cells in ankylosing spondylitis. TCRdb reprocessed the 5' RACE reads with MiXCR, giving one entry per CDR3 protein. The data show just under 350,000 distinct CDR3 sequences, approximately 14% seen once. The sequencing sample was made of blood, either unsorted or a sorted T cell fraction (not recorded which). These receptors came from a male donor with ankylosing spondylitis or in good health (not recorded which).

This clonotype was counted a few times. The CDR3: CASSLTGSMNTEAFF. DNA for the CDR3: TGTGCCAGCAGCCTAACAGGTTCCATGAACACTGAAGCTTTCTTT. This chain uses TRBV5-4 with TRBJ1-1; D possibly corresponds to TRBD1 (5 bases). The germline V gene encodes CDR1 SGHNT and CDR2 YYREEE (reference sequence). CDR3 length equals 15 residues. V was cut by 4 bases and J by 0 bases, with 13 bases left in between.

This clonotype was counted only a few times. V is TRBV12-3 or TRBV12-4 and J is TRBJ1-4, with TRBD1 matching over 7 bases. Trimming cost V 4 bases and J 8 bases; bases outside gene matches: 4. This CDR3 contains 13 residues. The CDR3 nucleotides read TGTGCCAGCAGTTCCTCGGGACAGGAAAAACTGTTTTTT. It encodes CASSSSGQEKLFF.

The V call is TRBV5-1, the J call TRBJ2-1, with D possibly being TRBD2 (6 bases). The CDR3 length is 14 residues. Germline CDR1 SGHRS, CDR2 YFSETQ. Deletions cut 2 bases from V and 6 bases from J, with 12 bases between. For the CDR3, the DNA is TGCGCCAGCAGCTTATTAGCGGCGAGCAATGAGCAGTTCTTC. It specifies CASSLLAASNEQFF.

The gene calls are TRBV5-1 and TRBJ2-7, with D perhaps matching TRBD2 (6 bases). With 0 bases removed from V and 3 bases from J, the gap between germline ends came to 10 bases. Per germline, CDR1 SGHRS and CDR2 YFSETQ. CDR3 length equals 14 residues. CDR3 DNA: TGCGCCAGCAGCTTGGGGGGGGACCGCTACGAGCAGTACTTC. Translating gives CASSLGGDRYEQYF.

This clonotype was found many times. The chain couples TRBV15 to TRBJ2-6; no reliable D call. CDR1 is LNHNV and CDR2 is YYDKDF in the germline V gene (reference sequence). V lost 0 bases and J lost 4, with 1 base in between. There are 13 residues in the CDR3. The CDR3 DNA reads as TGTGCCACCAGCAGAGACGGGGCCAACGTCCTGACTTTC. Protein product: CATSRDGANVLTF. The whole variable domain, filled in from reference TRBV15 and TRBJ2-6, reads DAMVIQNPRYQVTQFGKPVTLSCSQTLNHNVMYWYQQKSSQAPKLLFHYYDKDFNNEADTPDNFQSRRPNTSFCFLDIRSPGLGDTAMYLCATSRDGANVLTFGAGSRLTVL.

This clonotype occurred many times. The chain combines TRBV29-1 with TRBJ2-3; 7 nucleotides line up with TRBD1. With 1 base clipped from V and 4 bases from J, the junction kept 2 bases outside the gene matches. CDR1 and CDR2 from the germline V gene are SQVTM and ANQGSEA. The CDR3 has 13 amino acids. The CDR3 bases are TGCAGCGTTGAAGTAGGGGGCCCAGATACGCAGTATTTT. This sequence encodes CSVEVGGPDTQYF.

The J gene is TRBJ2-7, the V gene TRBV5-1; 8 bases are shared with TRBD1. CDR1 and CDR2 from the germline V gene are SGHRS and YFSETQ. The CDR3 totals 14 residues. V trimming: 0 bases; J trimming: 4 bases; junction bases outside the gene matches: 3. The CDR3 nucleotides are TGCGCCAGCAGCTTGGGTGACAGGGGTTACGAGCAGTACTTC. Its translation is CASSLGDRGYEQYF.

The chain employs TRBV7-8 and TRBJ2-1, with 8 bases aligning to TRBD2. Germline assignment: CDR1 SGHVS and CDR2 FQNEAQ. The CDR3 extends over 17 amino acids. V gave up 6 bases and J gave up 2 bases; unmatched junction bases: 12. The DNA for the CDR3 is TGTGCCAGCAGTCCGTTTATAAGCGGGGGCGCCTACAATGAGCAGTTCTTC. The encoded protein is CASSPFISGGAYNEQFF.

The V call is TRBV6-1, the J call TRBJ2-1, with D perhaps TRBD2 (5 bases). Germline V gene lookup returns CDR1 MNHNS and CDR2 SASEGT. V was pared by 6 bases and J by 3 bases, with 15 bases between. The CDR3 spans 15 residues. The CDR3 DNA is TGTGCCAGCAGCAGCGGAGTAGCCAACTACAATGAGCAGTTCTTC. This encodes CASSSGVANYNEQFF.

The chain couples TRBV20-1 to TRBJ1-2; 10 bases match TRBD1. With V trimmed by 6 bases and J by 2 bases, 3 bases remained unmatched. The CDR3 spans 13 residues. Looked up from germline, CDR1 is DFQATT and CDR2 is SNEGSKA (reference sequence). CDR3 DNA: TGCAGTGCGCGGGGACAGGGGAACTATGGCTACACCTTC. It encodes CSARGQGNYGYTF.

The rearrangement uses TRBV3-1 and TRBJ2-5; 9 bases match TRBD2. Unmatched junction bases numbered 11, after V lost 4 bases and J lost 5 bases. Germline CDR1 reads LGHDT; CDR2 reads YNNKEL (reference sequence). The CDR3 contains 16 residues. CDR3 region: CASSPFSGGPVETQYF. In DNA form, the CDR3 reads TGTGCCAGCAGCCCCTTTAGCGGGGGACCGGTTGAGACCCAGTACTTC.

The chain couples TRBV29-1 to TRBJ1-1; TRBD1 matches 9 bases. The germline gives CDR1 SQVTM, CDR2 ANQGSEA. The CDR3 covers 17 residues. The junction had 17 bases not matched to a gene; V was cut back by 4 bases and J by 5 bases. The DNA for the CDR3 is TGCAGCGTTGCCATCGGGACAGGGCTCTCCCCTGGAACTGAAGCTTTCTTT. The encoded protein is CSVAIGTGLSPGTEAFF.

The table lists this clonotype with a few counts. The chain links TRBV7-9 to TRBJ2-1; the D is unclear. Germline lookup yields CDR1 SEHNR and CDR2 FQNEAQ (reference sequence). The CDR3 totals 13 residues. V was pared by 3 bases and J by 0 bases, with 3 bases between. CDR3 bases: TGTGCCAGCAGCTTGGCCTCCTACAATGAGCAGTTCTTC. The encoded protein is CASSLASYNEQFF.

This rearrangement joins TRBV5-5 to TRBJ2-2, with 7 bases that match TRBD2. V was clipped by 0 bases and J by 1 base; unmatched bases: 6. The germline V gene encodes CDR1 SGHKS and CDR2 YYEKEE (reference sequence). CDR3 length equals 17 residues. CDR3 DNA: TGTGCCAGCAGCTTGGTAGTTAGCGGGCTGAACACCGGGGAGCTGTTTTTT. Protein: CASSLVVSGLNTGELFF.

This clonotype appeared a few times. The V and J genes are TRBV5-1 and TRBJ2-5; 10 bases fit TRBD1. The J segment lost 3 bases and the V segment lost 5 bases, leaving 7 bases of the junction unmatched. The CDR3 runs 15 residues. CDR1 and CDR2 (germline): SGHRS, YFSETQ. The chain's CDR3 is CASRKTGGLEETQYF. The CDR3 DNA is TGCGCCAGCAGGAAGACAGGGGGCTTGGAAGAGACCCAGTACTTC.

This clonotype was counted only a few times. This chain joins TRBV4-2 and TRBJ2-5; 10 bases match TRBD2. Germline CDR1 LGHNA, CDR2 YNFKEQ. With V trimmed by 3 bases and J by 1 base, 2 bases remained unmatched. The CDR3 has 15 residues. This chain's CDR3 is CASSHGTSAQETQYF. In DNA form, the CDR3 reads TGTGCCAGCAGCCACGGGACTAGCGCCCAAGAGACCCAGTACTTC.

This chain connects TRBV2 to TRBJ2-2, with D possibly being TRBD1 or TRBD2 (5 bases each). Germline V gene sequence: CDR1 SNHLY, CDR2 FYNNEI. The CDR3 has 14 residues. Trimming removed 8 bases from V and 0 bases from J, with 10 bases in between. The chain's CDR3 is CASRGHSNTGELFF. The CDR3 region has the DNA TGTGCCAGCCGGGGCCACTCGAACACCGGGGAGCTGTTTTTT.

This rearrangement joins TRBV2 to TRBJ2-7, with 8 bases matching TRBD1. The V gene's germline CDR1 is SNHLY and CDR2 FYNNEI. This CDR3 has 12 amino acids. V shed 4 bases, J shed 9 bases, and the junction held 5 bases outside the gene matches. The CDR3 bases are TGTGCCAGCAGTGCGGACAGGGCAGGGCAGTACTTC. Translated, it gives CASSADRAGQYF.

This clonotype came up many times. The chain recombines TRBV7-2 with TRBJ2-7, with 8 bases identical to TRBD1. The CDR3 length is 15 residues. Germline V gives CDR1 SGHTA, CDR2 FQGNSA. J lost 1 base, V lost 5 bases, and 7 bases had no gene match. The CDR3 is CASSEQGVPSYEQYF. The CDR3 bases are TGTGCCAGCAGCGAACAGGGGGTCCCATCCTACGAGCAGTACTTC.

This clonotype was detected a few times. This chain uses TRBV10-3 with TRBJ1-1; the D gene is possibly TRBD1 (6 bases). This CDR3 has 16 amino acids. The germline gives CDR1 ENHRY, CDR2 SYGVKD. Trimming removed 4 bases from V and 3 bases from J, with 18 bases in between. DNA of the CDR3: TGTGCCATCAGTGCGAGGGGTGGGGGCGCCGACACTGAAGCTTTCTTT. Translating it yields CAISARGGGADTEAFF.

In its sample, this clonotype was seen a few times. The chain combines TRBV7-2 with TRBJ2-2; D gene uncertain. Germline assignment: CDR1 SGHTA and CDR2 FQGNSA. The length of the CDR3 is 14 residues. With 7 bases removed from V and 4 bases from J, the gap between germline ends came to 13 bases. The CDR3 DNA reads TGTGCCAGCATCTACACCGTAGGCACCGGGGAGCTGTTTTTT. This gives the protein CASIYTVGTGELFF.

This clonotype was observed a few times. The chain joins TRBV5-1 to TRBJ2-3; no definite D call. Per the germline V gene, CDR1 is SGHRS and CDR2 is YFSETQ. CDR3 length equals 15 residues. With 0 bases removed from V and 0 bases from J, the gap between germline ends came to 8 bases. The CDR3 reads CASSLAGFSTDTQYF. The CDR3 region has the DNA TGCGCCAGCAGCTTGGCCGGGTTCAGCACAGATACGCAGTATTTT.

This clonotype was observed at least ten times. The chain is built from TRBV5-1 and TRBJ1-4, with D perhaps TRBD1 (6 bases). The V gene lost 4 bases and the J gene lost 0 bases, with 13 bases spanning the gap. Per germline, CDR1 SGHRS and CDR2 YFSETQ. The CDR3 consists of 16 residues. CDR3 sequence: CASSRDRMATNEKLFF. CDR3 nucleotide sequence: TGCGCCAGCAGCCGAGACAGGATGGCAACTAATGAAAAACTGTTTTTT.

CDR3 in DNA: TGTGCCAGCAGTGCACCACACAGGGAAAACCAAGAGACCCAGTACTTC. It yields the protein CASSAPHRENQETQYF. The chain couples TRBV6-1 to TRBJ2-5; the D gene is possibly TRBD1 (6 bases). Germline V CDR1 and CDR2: MNHNS, SASEGT. Deletions cut 4 bases from V and 0 bases from J, with 15 bases between. This CDR3 has 16 amino acids.